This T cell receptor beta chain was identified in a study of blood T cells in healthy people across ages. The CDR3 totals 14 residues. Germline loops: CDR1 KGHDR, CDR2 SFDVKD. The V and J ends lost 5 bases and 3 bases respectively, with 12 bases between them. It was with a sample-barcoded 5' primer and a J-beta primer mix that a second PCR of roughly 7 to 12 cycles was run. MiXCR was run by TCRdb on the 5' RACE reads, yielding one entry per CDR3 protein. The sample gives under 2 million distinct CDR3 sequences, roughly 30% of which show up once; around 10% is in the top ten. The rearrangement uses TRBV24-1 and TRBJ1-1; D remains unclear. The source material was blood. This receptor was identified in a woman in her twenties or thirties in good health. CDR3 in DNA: TGTGCCACCAGTGTATCAGAGCCCTACACTGAAGCTTTCTTT. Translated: CATSVSEPYTEAFF.